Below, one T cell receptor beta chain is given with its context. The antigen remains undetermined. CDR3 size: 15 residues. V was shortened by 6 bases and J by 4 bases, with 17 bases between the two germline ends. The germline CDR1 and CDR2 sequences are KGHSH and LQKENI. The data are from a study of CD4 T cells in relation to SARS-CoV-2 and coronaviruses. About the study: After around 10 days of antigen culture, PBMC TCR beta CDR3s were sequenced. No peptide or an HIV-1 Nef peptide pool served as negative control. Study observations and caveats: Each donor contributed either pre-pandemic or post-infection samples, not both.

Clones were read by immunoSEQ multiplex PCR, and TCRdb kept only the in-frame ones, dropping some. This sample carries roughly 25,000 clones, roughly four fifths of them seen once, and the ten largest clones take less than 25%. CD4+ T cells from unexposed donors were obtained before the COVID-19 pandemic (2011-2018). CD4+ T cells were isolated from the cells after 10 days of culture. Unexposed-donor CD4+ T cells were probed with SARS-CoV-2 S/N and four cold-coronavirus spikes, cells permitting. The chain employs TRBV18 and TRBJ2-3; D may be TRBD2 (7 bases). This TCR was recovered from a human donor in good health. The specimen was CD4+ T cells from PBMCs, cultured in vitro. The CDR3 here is CASSISGGRADTQYF. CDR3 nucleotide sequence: TGTGCCAGCTCGATCTCGGGGGGCCGGGCAGATACGCAGTATTTT.